Listed here are 29 T cell receptor beta chains from one sample, sequenced in a study of CD8+CD57+ T cells in acquired aplastic anemia. Both TCR beta VDJ combination and CDR3 sequence profiling were carried out. Genomic DNA was the template for this profiling. TCRdb re-called the reads through MiXCR, storing one row per CDR3 protein. Among 200,000 to 250,000 distinct CDR3 sequences listed, about half were seen once. All patients picked for sequencing had shown, by flow cytometry, an expansion of CD8+CD57+ cells. Sequencing was carried out using sorted CD4+, CD8+, or CD8+CD57+ T cells (not recorded which) from PBMCs. The receptors here all came from a human donor with aplastic anemia.

This clonotype was picked up many times. The V call is TRBV19, the J call TRBJ1-4; the match to TRBD1 covers 8 bases. Looked up from germline, CDR1 is LNHDA and CDR2 is SQIVND (reference sequence). With V trimmed by 5 bases and J by 5 bases, 4 bases remained unmatched. This CDR3 has 14 amino acids. The CDR3 is CASSADRENEKLFF. The CDR3 DNA reads as TGTGCCAGTAGTGCGGACAGGGAGAATGAAAAACTGTTTTTT.

This clonotype was seen ten or more times. The chain recombines TRBV27 with TRBJ1-5, with 8 nucleotides matching TRBD1. CDR1 and CDR2 (germline): MNHEY, SMNVEV (reference sequence). There are 13 residues in the CDR3. With V trimmed by 5 bases and J by 3 bases, 0 bases remained unmatched. The chain's CDR3 is CASSQGANQPQHF. CDR3 sequence (DNA): TGTGCCAGCAGTCAGGGGGCCAATCAGCCCCAGCATTTT.

In this sample, this clonotype turned up many times. The CDR3 DNA is TGTGCCAGCAGCGTAGCCAGGGACGGAGGCTCCTATAATTCACCCCTCCACTTT. Its protein product is CASSVARDGGSYNSPLHF. The chain carries TRBV9 and TRBJ1-6; D is possibly TRBD1 (5 bases). Germline-derived CDR1 and CDR2 are SGDLS and YYNGEE. There are 18 residues in the CDR3. Trimming pared 0 bases from V and 0 bases from J, leaving 13 bases between.

The J gene is TRBJ2-5, the V gene TRBV6-5; D possibly corresponds to TRBD2 (5 bases). This CDR3 has 14 amino acids. CDR1 and CDR2 (germline): MNHEY, SVGAGI. V shed 7 bases and J shed 4 bases, with 16 bases lying between them. CDR3 coding DNA: TGTGCCAGCACCCAACAGAGGGCAAGAGAGACCCAGTACTTC. Protein product: CASTQQRARETQYF.

The sample holds many counts of this clonotype. This chain uses TRBV7-3 with TRBJ2-2, with D perhaps matching TRBD2 (6 bases). Germline V lookup: CDR1 SGHTA, CDR2 FQGTGA. V was clipped by 7 bases and J by 1 base, with 7 bases between them. The CDR3 runs to 13 residues. This CDR3 is CASNGGNTGELFF. CDR3 sequence (DNA): TGTGCCAGCAACGGGGGGAACACCGGGGAGCTGTTTTTT.

This clonotype has at least ten counts. This sequence joins TRBV7-9 and TRBJ2-7; no clear D. There are 11 residues in the CDR3. The ends were cut back, 6 bases at V and 4 bases at J, with 7 bases in the middle. Germline CDR1 is SEHNR and CDR2 is FQNEAQ (reference sequence). CDR3 protein: CASSTNYEQYF. As DNA, the CDR3 is TGTGCCAGCAGTACTAATTACGAGCAGTACTTC.

CDR3 in DNA: TGTGCCAGCAGGGCAGACCAGCCAATCCAGCATGAGCAGTTCTTC. Encoded protein: CASRADQPIQHEQFF. The chain joins TRBV12-3 or TRBV12-4 to TRBJ2-1, with unresolved D. Trimming pared 6 bases from V and 8 bases from J, leaving 20 bases between. The CDR3 runs to 15 residues.

As to this clonotype: This may be a read error: a much more frequent sequence differs by one nucleotide. V and J are TRBV19 and TRBJ2-2; 9 positions agree with TRBD1. The CDR3 has 14 amino acids. The V gene's germline CDR1 is LNHDA and CDR2 SQIVND (reference sequence). The CDR3 spells CACSRTGGHRELFF. The CDR3 DNA reads as TGTGCCTGTAGTAGAACAGGGGGCCACCGGGAGCTGTTTTTT.

Ten or more counts support this clonotype. The J gene is TRBJ1-2, the V gene TRBV2; D call uncertain. V lost 7 bases to trimming and J lost 7 bases, with 22 bases between them. The CDR3 totals 15 residues. Germline values: CDR1 SNHLY, CDR2 FYNNEI. CDR3 DNA sequence: TGTGCCAGCACCCGAAGGTCCGGGGAAGTGGGTGGCTACACCTTC. Translation: CASTRRSGEVGGYTF.

The rearrangement uses TRBV15 and TRBJ1-6; perhaps TRBD1 as D (6 bases). This CDR3 has 16 amino acids. The germline V gene encodes CDR1 LNHNV and CDR2 YYDKDF (reference sequence). V lost 5 bases and J lost 1, with 12 bases in between. Written as DNA, the CDR3 is TGTGCCACCAGCCACCGACAGGCGTCCTATAATTCACCCCTCCACTTT. Translated, it gives CATSHRQASYNSPLHF.

This clonotype was found many times. CDR3 sequence reads: CASSKGTGRSNTEAFF. The CDR3 nucleotides read TGTGCCAGCAGCAAAGGGACAGGGAGGTCTAACACTGAAGCTTTCTTT. The chain links TRBV12-3 or TRBV12-4 to TRBJ1-1, with 9 bases that match TRBD1. The CDR3 runs to 16 residues. V trimming: 6 bases; J trimming: 2 bases; junction bases outside the gene matches: 10.

There are a few counts of this clonotype. This chain joins TRBV29-1 and TRBJ1-6; 9 nucleotides line up with TRBD1. There are 14 residues in the CDR3. J was trimmed by 6 bases and V by 4 bases; bases with no gene match: 4. Germline assignment: CDR1 SQVTM and CDR2 ANQGSEA. The CDR3 spells CSVGQGDGNSPLHF. CDR3 DNA: TGCAGCGTTGGACAGGGGGATGGTAATTCACCCCTCCACTTT. Supplemented by reference TRBV29-1 and TRBJ1-6, the full variable domain reads SAVISQKPSRDICQRGTSLTIQCQVDSQVTMMFWYRQQPGQSLTLIATANQGSEATYESGFVIDKFPISRPNLTFSTLTVSNMSPEDSSIYLCSVGQGDGNSPLHFGNGTRLTVT.

In this sample, this clonotype turned up many times. The chain joins TRBV6-5 to TRBJ1-2; D possibly corresponds to TRBD1 (5 bases). Germline CDR1 reads MNHEY; CDR2 reads SVGAGI. This CDR3 contains 12 residues. The ends were cut back, 2 bases at V and 5 bases at J, with 6 bases in the middle. The DNA for the CDR3 is TGTGCCAGCAGTTACGACAGTTATGGCTACACCTTC. Protein sequence: CASSYDSYGYTF.

This clonotype came up many times. The V call is TRBV7-9, the J call TRBJ1-2; D is unresolved. V lost 1 base and J lost 4, with 13 bases in between. Germline assignment: CDR1 SEHNR and CDR2 FQNEAQ (reference sequence). The CDR3 runs to 15 residues. The CDR3 protein is CASSLELESSYGYTF. The DNA for the CDR3 is TGTGCCAGCAGCTTAGAGCTAGAGTCGTCCTATGGCTACACCTTC.

This clonotype was seen just once. The chain links TRBV10-3 to TRBJ1-1; 8 nucleotides align to TRBD1. CDR1 and CDR2 (germline): ENHRY, SYGVKD. The CDR3 consists of 15 residues. V was clipped by 6 bases and J by 6 bases; unmatched bases: 12. The CDR3: CAISDTQGAGSEAFF. In DNA form, the CDR3 reads TGTGCCATCAGCGATACTCAGGGGGCTGGTTCTGAAGCTTTCTTT.

V is TRBV5-5 and J is TRBJ1-2; 10 bases fit TRBD1. The CDR3 totals 15 residues. Germline V gene data show CDR1 as SGHKS and CDR2 as YYEKEE (reference sequence). V dropped 2 bases and J dropped 4; count of bases not matched to a gene: 5. CDR3 protein: CASSFTDRGGYGYTF. The CDR3 nucleotides read TGTGCCAGCAGCTTTACGGACAGGGGGGGCTATGGCTACACCTTC.

In its sample, this clonotype was seen many times. The V call is TRBV10-3, the J call TRBJ2-7; D is possibly TRBD2 (6 bases). The CDR3 extends over 13 amino acids. From germline, CDR1 is ENHRY and CDR2 SYGVKD. V was clipped by 6 bases and J by 3 bases, with 12 bases between them. As DNA, the CDR3 is TGTGCCATCAGAATATCGGGGGTCTACGAGCAGTACTTC. This sequence encodes CAIRISGVYEQYF.

This clonotype was picked up many times. The chain links TRBV5-6 to TRBJ1-2; 7 bases align to TRBD1. Per the germline V gene, CDR1 is SGHDT and CDR2 is YYEEEE. There are 13 residues in the CDR3. The V and J ends lost 4 bases and 8 bases, in that order; junction bases with no gene match: 8. CDR3 nucleotides: TGTGCCAGCAGCCCGGGACAGTGGGGAGGCTACACCTTC. Translation: CASSPGQWGGYTF.

V usage is TRBV2 and J usage is TRBJ1-6, with 7 bases that match TRBD1. The CDR3 has 17 amino acids. Trimming removed 6 bases from V and 9 bases from J; junction bases left unmatched: 17. Germline assignment: CDR1 SNHLY and CDR2 FYNNEI. CDR3 in amino acids: CASSVDRAGASLSPLHF. The CDR3 bases are TGTGCCAGCAGCGTAGACAGGGCTGGGGCCAGTCTTTCACCCCTCCACTTT.

This clonotype was observed at least ten times. The V call is TRBV15, the J call TRBJ2-5, with D hard to call. From germline, CDR1 is LNHNV and CDR2 YYDKDF (reference sequence). V lost 0 bases to trimming and J lost 3 bases, with 8 bases between them. CDR3 size: 14 residues. CDR3: CATSRDPEEETQYF. CDR3 nucleotides: TGTGCCACCAGCAGAGACCCAGAAGAAGAGACCCAGTACTTC.

Of note for this clonotype: Germline and junction disagree at one end, which may indicate a read error. The chain links TRBV5-1 to TRBJ1-1, with D uncertain. The CDR3 is 14 residues long. Germline V lookup: CDR1 SGHRS, CDR2 YFSETQ. CDR3 sequence (DNA): TGCGCCAGCAGCTTGGGGACGGCGAACACTGAAGCTCTCTTT. Its protein product is CASSLGTANTEALF.

The V gene is TRBV20-1, the J gene TRBJ2-1; TRBD1 is a possible D gene (5 bases). Germline assignment: CDR1 DFQATT and CDR2 SNEGSKA (reference sequence). This CDR3 is built from 15 residues. Trimming shortened V by 3 bases and J by 6 bases, and 18 bases separated the two germline ends. The CDR3 is CSASQGSGNGNEQFF. In DNA form, the CDR3 reads TGCAGTGCTAGCCAAGGGTCAGGGAATGGCAATGAGCAGTTCTTC.

This clonotype was seen a single time. V and J are TRBV7-3 and TRBJ2-5; D is uncertain. Trimming took off 2 bases at V and 0 bases at J, with 4 bases between the two ends. Germline-derived CDR1 and CDR2 are SGHTA and FQGTGA. The CDR3 loop spans 13 amino acids. The CDR3 spells CASSLFDQETQYF. Written as DNA, the CDR3 is TGTGCCAGCAGCTTATTTGACCAAGAGACCCAGTACTTC.

This clonotype was observed a handful of times. A read error may be the cause here, since a much bigger clone is one base away. In nucleotides, the CDR3 is TGTGCCAGCACCGGCGGGGGACGGGAGGCCCAGTACTTC. Its translation is CASTGGGREAQYF. The rearrangement links TRBV4-2 to TRBJ2-5; TRBD2 agrees at 7 bases. CDR1 and CDR2 from the germline V gene are LGHNA and YNFKEQ. The CDR3 is made up of 13 amino acids. Trimming cost V 7 bases and J 9 bases; bases outside gene matches: 11.

The CDR3 sequence: CASRKYKTGSRNTEAFF. The DNA for the CDR3 is TGCGCCAGCAGGAAATATAAGACCGGGTCTAGGAACACTGAAGCTTTCTTT. The chain combines TRBV5-1 with TRBJ1-1, with unresolved D. The CDR3 loop spans 17 amino acids. V gave up 5 bases and J gave up 1 base, with 21 bases separating them. CDR1 SGHRS and CDR2 YFSETQ come from the germline V gene.

V and J are TRBV2 and TRBJ2-3; possibly TRBD1 for D (5 bases). The V and J ends lost 8 bases and 6 bases respectively, with 24 bases between them. Germline loops: CDR1 SNHLY, CDR2 FYNNEI. The CDR3 covers 16 residues. Written as DNA, the CDR3 is TGTGCCAGCGGGGCCGGAGTAGCCGGTTCTTTGGATACGCAGTATTTT. It specifies CASGAGVAGSLDTQYF.

With regard to this clonotype: Given a much more abundant clone one base away, this may be a read error. This chain links TRBV2 with TRBJ2-6, with a possible D match to TRBD2 (6 bases). CDR1 is SNHLY and CDR2 is FYNNEI in the germline V gene. V was clipped by 6 bases and J by 2 bases, with 17 bases between them. This CDR3 has 17 residues. As DNA, the CDR3 is TGTGCCAGCAGGGAGGGCAGCAAAATCCCTGGGGCCAACGTCCTGACTTTC. It translates to CASREGSKIPGANVLTF.

This rearrangement joins TRBV10-1 to TRBJ2-7; 10 positions agree with TRBD1. Per germline, CDR1 WNHNN and CDR2 SYGVQD (reference sequence). CDR3 length: 15 residues. The junction had 10 bases not matched to a gene; V was cut back by 4 bases and J by 7 bases. CDR3 sequence reads: CASSASGTGAGEQYF. The DNA of the CDR3 is TGCGCCAGCAGTGCTTCAGGGACAGGGGCCGGGGAGCAGTACTTC.

A single count supports this clonotype. The chain employs TRBV9 and TRBJ1-6, with D hard to call. There are 15 residues in the CDR3. Trimming cost V 4 bases and J 10 bases, with 18 bases left between them. CDR1 is SGDLS, CDR2 YYNGEE, per germline. CDR3 in DNA: TGTGCCAGCAGCCCCCGTTGGCAAACAAGATCACCCCTCCACTTT. It translates to CASSPRWQTRSPLHF.